Presented here are 29 T cell receptor beta chains from one specimen sequenced in a study of cytomegalovirus exposure and HLA in healthy donors. PCR used 60 Vbeta primers and 13 Jbeta primers. Profiled with immunoSEQ multiplex PCR; TCRdb holds only in-frame clones, not every one. Here the sample spans some 76,000 clones, around 84% being singletons. Material for sequencing was PBMCs. The receptor set was obtained from a woman aged 40 to 55 in good health and CMV-seropositive.

This chain joins TRBV5-1 and TRBJ1-3; D remains ambiguous. CDR3 length: 14 amino acids. Looked up from germline, CDR1 is SGHRS and CDR2 is YFSETQ. Trimming left V 1 base short and J 4 bases short, with 9 bases between. This CDR3 is CASSLSGTGNTIYF. The CDR3 region has the DNA TGCGCCAGCAGCTTGTCCGGTACCGGAAACACCATATATTTT.

This chain links TRBV6-5 with TRBJ2-5; no definite D call. This CDR3 spans 13 amino acids. V was trimmed by 2 bases and J by 2 bases, leaving 6 bases between them. Germline CDR1 reads MNHEY; CDR2 reads SVGAGI. The DNA of the CDR3 is TGTGCCAGCAGTTACACGGTTCAAGAGACCCAGTACTTC. Residues: CASSYTVQETQYF.

The rearrangement joins TRBV29-1 to TRBJ2-2, with D tentatively TRBD1 (6 bases). The germline V gene encodes CDR1 SQVTM and CDR2 ANQGSEA. The CDR3 spans 12 residues. CDR3 region: CSHRVYTGELFF. The CDR3 DNA follows: TGCAGTCACAGGGTCTACACCGGGGAGCTGTTTTTT.

There are a few counts of this clone. V usage is TRBV30 and J usage is TRBJ1-4; weak D call: TRBD1 (5 bases). V was cut by 6 bases and J by 3 bases, with 14 bases left in between. The CDR3 loop spans 14 amino acids. The V gene's germline CDR1 is GTSNPN and CDR2 SVGIG (reference sequence). In nucleotides, the CDR3 is TGTGCCTGCACCGCAGCGGGGCCTAATGAAAAACTGTTTTTT. Residues: CACTAAGPNEKLFF.

The genes are TRBV2 and TRBJ1-4; D is possibly TRBD1 (5 bases). The CDR3 contains 14 residues. The ends were cut back, 5 bases at V and 8 bases at J, with 15 bases in the middle. The germline V gene has CDR1 SNHLY and CDR2 FYNNEI. CDR3 sequence: CASSMDIHDEKLFF. In DNA, the CDR3 is TGTGCCAGCAGTATGGACATCCACGACGAAAAACTGTTTTTT.

This chain joins TRBV6-5 and TRBJ2-7; no definite D call. Between the trimmed V and J ends, which lost 6 bases and 1 base, there was a span of 13 bases. CDR1 is MNHEY, CDR2 SVGAGI, per germline. This CDR3 contains 14 residues. CDR3 amino acids: CASRPQDHSYEQYF. The CDR3 DNA follows: TGTGCCAGCAGACCTCAGGATCATTCCTACGAGCAGTACTTC.

The V gene is TRBV21-1, the J gene TRBJ1-2; the table names TRBD1, a call not compared with the DNA. TRBV21-1 is marked as a pseudogene. The CDR3 runs to 15 residues. The CDR3 protein is CASSKAGGRGGGYTF. The CDR3 nucleotides read TGTGCCAGCAGCAAAGCAGGGGGACGGGGCGGGGGCTACACCTTC.

The V call is TRBV29-1, the J call TRBJ1-2; TRBD1 is a possible D gene (5 bases). This CDR3 has 13 amino acids. The V gene's germline CDR1 is SQVTM and CDR2 ANQGSEA. Trimming cost V 1 base and J 6 bases, with 12 bases left between them. CDR3 nucleotide sequence: TGCAGCGTTGAAGTCCAGGGACTGGATGGCTACACCTTC. It yields the protein CSVEVQGLDGYTF.

This chain links TRBV30 with TRBJ1-5; TRBD1 might be the D (5 bases). CDR1 and CDR2 (germline): GTSNPN, SVGIG (reference sequence). V was clipped by 0 bases and J by 7 bases, with 13 bases between them. The CDR3 loop spans 14 amino acids. DNA for the CDR3: TGTGCCTGGAGTGTACAAAGGGGAAAGCAGCCCCAGCATTTT. This gives the protein CAWSVQRGKQPQHF. Supplemented by reference TRBV30 and TRBJ1-5, the full variable domain reads SQTIHQWPATLVQPVGSPLSLECTVEGTSNPNLYWYRQAAGRGLQLLFYSVGIGQISSEVPQNLSASRPQDRQFILSSKKLLLSDSGFYLCAWSVQRGKQPQHFGDGTRLSIL.

This clone was detected only a few times. V gene TRBV7-9 combines with J gene TRBJ2-5, with a tentative D call TRBD1 (5 bases). CDR1 is SEHNR, CDR2 FQNEAQ, per germline (reference sequence). This CDR3 contains 15 residues. V was cut by 3 bases and J by 3 bases, with 14 bases left in between. The CDR3 sequence: CASSFPSQGKETQYF. CDR3 DNA sequence: TGTGCCAGCAGCTTCCCGTCGCAGGGAAAAGAGACCCAGTACTTC.

This clone occurred a few times. This chain joins TRBV7-2 and TRBJ2-7; D is undetermined. V lost 0 bases and J lost 5, with 11 bases in between. Looked up from germline, CDR1 is SGHTA and CDR2 is FQGNSA. CDR3 length equals 14 residues. CDR3 DNA: TGTGCCAGCAGCTTAGCGCTTGGCCCCCACGAGCAGTACTTC. It codes for CASSLALGPHEQYF.

For the CDR3, the DNA is TGTGCCAGCAGTTCCGGACAGGGGGCAGAGACCCAGTACTTC. It encodes CASSSGQGAETQYF. The J gene is TRBJ2-5, the V gene TRBV28, with 11 bases that match TRBD1. This CDR3 contains 14 residues. V was pared by 4 bases and J by 4 bases, with 2 bases of the junction left unmatched. CDR1 and CDR2 from the germline V gene are MDHEN and SYDVKM.

The count of this clone is one. The rearrangement uses TRBV5-4 and TRBJ1-2; D gene ambiguous. This CDR3 region has 12 residues. The germline CDR1 and CDR2 sequences are SGHNT and YYREEE (reference sequence). V shed 0 bases and J shed 5 bases, with 5 bases lying between them. Here the CDR3 reads CASSLDKYGYTF. The CDR3 bases are TGTGCCAGCAGCTTGGACAAGTATGGCTACACCTTC.

The CDR3 DNA follows: TGTGCCAGCAATGGACAGGCCGCTGAAGCTTTCTTT. Amino acids: CASNGQAAEAFF. The chain carries TRBV6-5 and TRBJ1-1; 7 nucleotides agree with TRBD1. The germline V gene has CDR1 MNHEY and CDR2 SVGAGI. V gave up 7 bases and J gave up 6 bases; unmatched junction bases: 5. The CDR3 has 12 amino acids.

V gene TRBV4-2 combines with J gene TRBJ2-3; 9 positions match TRBD1. Trimming removed 4 bases from V and 1 base from J; junction bases left unmatched: 9. Per the germline V gene, CDR1 is LGHNA and CDR2 is YNFKEQ. The CDR3 runs 17 residues. This CDR3 is CASSPQRTGEGTDTQYF. CDR3 coding DNA: TGTGCCAGCAGCCCTCAAAGGACAGGGGAGGGCACAGATACGCAGTATTTT.

The chain recombines TRBV10-3 with TRBJ2-7; D perhaps matches TRBD1 (6 bases). Germline loops: CDR1 ENHRY, CDR2 SYGVKD. Deletions cut 3 bases from V and 3 bases from J, with 6 bases between. The CDR3 runs to 12 residues. This CDR3 is CAISEQGYEQYF. The CDR3 bases are TGTGCCATCAGTGAACAGGGCTACGAGCAGTACTTC.

The V gene is TRBV19, the J gene TRBJ2-5; D may be TRBD2 (6 bases). Germline V gene sequence: CDR1 LNHDA, CDR2 SQIVND (reference sequence). CDR3 length equals 13 residues. The V end lost 5 bases, the J end lost 3 bases, and 10 bases lay between the germline ends. CDR3 in amino acids: CASSWDSEETQYF. The CDR3 DNA follows: TGTGCCAGTAGTTGGGACTCCGAAGAGACCCAGTACTTC. Full variable domain (outside the CDR3, taken from reference TRBV19 and TRBJ2-5): DGGITQSPKYLFRKEGQNVTLSCEQNLNHDAMYWYRQDPGQGLRLIYYSQIVNDFQKGDIAEGYSVSREKKESFPLTVTSAQKNPTAFYLCASSWDSEETQYFGPGTRLLVL.

J is TRBJ1-5 and V is TRBV7-2; D perhaps matches TRBD1 (5 bases). Germline CDR1 is SGHTA and CDR2 is FQGNSA. CDR3 size: 17 residues. V lost 2 bases and J lost 0, with 14 bases in between. The CDR3 here is CASSLLGRTLSNQPQHF. In nucleotides, the CDR3 is TGTGCCAGCAGCTTATTGGGGCGGACCCTTAGCAATCAGCCCCAGCATTTT. Complete variable domain (other parts from reference TRBV7-2 and TRBJ1-5): GAGVSQSPSNKVTEKGKDVELRCDPISGHTALYWYRQSLGQGLEFLIYFQGNSAPDKSGLPSDRFSAERTGGSVSTLTIQRTQQEDSAVYLCASSLLGRTLSNQPQHFGDGTRLSIL.

The chain joins TRBV28 to TRBJ1-4; maybe TRBD1 (6 bases). V gave up 4 bases and J gave up 5 bases, with 11 bases separating them. Germline CDR1 MDHEN, CDR2 SYDVKM. CDR3 size: 14 residues. In DNA, the CDR3 is TGTGCCAGCAGTTCACAGGGAATAAATGAAAAACTGTTTTTT. This codes for CASSSQGINEKLFF.

The V and J genes are TRBV7-8 and TRBJ2-7, with D perhaps TRBD2 (6 bases). The germline V and J ends were trimmed by 5 bases and 1 base, with 15 bases remaining between them. The V gene's germline CDR1 is SGHVS and CDR2 FQNEAQ. The CDR3 length is 15 residues. The CDR3 reads CASSPRDSQSYEQYF. The CDR3 nucleotides read TGTGCCAGCAGCCCCCGGGACTCCCAATCCTACGAGCAGTACTTC.

The rearrangement uses TRBV6-1 and TRBJ1-5; D remains unclear. Trimming pared 6 bases from V and 3 bases from J, leaving 9 bases between. Per germline, CDR1 MNHNS and CDR2 SASEGT. The CDR3 totals 13 residues. CDR3 nucleotides: TGTGCCAGCAGGAGACATCTCAATCAGCCCCAGCATTTT. Amino acid sequence: CASRRHLNQPQHF.

The chain combines TRBV11-2 with TRBJ2-5; tentatively, D is TRBD2 (6 bases). The CDR3 runs to 14 residues. Trimming stripped 5 bases from V and 4 bases from J, with 14 bases between. Per germline, CDR1 SGHAT and CDR2 FQNNGV. This chain's CDR3 is CASSPRAGPETQYF. In nucleotides, the CDR3 is TGTGCCAGCAGCCCGCGAGCGGGCCCAGAGACCCAGTACTTC.

The V call is TRBV7-9, the J call TRBJ1-5; D is unresolved. V lost 1 base, J lost 2 bases, and 6 bases lay in between. This CDR3 comprises 14 residues. Germline V gives CDR1 SEHNR, CDR2 FQNEAQ (reference sequence). The CDR3 is CASSLGQGNQPQHF. CDR3 bases: TGTGCCAGCAGCTTAGGGCAGGGCAATCAGCCCCAGCATTTT.

The rearrangement joins TRBV6-1 to TRBJ1-1; the match to TRBD1 covers 8 bases. The J segment lost 12 bases and the V segment lost 10 bases, leaving 13 bases of the junction unmatched. The CDR3 runs to 12 residues. Germline V gene sequence: CDR1 MNHNS, CDR2 SASEGT. CDR3 region: CAIVGQGRFSFF. The CDR3 DNA sequence: TGTGCCATCGTCGGACAGGGACGGTTTTCTTTCTTT.

The gene calls are TRBV11-2 and TRBJ2-7; D call uncertain. This CDR3 is built from 14 residues. V was pared by 3 bases and J by 2 bases, with 11 bases between. CDR1 and CDR2 from the germline V gene are SGHAT and FQNNGV. CDR3 coding DNA: TGTGCCAGCAGCTTTGAGGCACACACCTACGAGCAGTACTTC. It encodes CASSFEAHTYEQYF.

The chain couples TRBV28 to TRBJ1-2; D possibly corresponds to TRBD1 (5 bases). This CDR3 has 16 amino acids. Trimming cost V 6 bases and J 4 bases, with 21 bases left between them. Germline V gene data show CDR1 as MDHEN and CDR2 as SYDVKM. CDR3 nucleotide sequence: TGTGCCAGCAGCTTGACGGGTGGGGCTGCCGGCTATGGCTACACCTTC. It is translated as CASSLTGGAAGYGYTF.

This chain uses TRBV13 with TRBJ2-1, with 11 bases fitting TRBD2. Germline V gene data show CDR1 as PRHDT and CDR2 as FYEKMQ (reference sequence). V was clipped by 5 bases and J by 5 bases; unmatched bases: 8. The CDR3 is 16 residues long. The CDR3 coding sequence is TGTGCCAGCAGCCCGTTGACTAGCGGGGACCACAATGAGCAGTTCTTC. Its protein is CASSPLTSGDHNEQFF.

This clone was counted between two and nine times. The chain couples TRBV28 to TRBJ1-4; 8 bases are a match to TRBD1. The germline V gene encodes CDR1 MDHEN and CDR2 SYDVKM. There are 16 residues in the CDR3. Trimming cost V 5 bases and J 2 bases; bases outside gene matches: 7. The CDR3 is CASSGQGASTNEKLFF. In DNA, the CDR3 is TGTGCCAGCAGTGGGCAGGGGGCTTCGACTAATGAAAAACTGTTTTTT.

V is TRBV6-1 and J is TRBJ1-1; D uncertain. CDR1 is MNHNS, CDR2 SASEGT, per germline. The germline V and J ends were trimmed by 2 bases and 8 bases, with 12 bases remaining between them. This CDR3 is 13 amino acids long. The CDR3 sequence is CASSEWRKREAFF. As DNA, the CDR3 is TGTGCCAGCAGTGAATGGCGTAAGAGGGAAGCTTTCTTT.